A single sample gave rise to the 5 T cell receptor beta chains below, sequenced in a study of siplizumab effects on memory and regulatory T cells. Clones were sequenced by immunoSEQ multiplex PCR, and TCRdb holds only the in-frame ones, with some missing. The sample holds around 87,000 clones; about 90% are singletons and the top ten take around 14%. Sequences were obtained from CD4+ T cells sorted from blood. The source is a human donor in good health.

This chain connects TRBV19 to TRBJ2-1; 9 positions match TRBD2. This CDR3 is built from 14 residues. CDR1 and CDR2 (germline): LNHDA, SQIVND (reference sequence). V lost 7 bases to trimming and J lost 8 bases; unmatched junction nucleotides: 9. The CDR3, as DNA: TGTGCCAGTAATCGCGGGAGGGCCTCGGATGAGCAGTTCTTC. Translating gives CASNRGRASDEQFF.

The chain joins TRBV19 to TRBJ2-1; D is uncertain. V was pared by 0 bases and J by 3 bases, with 9 bases between. This CDR3 has 15 residues. The germline gives CDR1 LNHDA, CDR2 SQIVND (reference sequence). The CDR3 sequence is CASSIEDTYYNEQFF. The CDR3 DNA is TGTGCCAGTAGTATAGAAGACACATACTACAATGAGCAGTTCTTC.

The chain carries TRBV30 and TRBJ2-7; possibly TRBD2 for D (6 bases). This CDR3 region has 14 residues. Germline CDR1 GTSNPN, CDR2 SVGIG (reference sequence). V shed 0 bases and J shed 5 bases, with 14 bases lying between them. The CDR3 here is CAWSVRRGDDEQYF. Written as DNA, the CDR3 is TGTGCCTGGAGTGTACGGCGGGGAGACGACGAGCAGTACTTC.

For the CDR3, the DNA is TGTGCCAGCACACGGGGGTCCCCTGGAAACACCATATATTTT. Translating it yields CASTRGSPGNTIYF. This chain links TRBV6-5 with TRBJ1-3, with D tentatively TRBD1 (5 bases). Looked up from germline, CDR1 is MNHEY and CDR2 is SVGAGI. Trimming pared 7 bases from V and 2 bases from J, leaving 12 bases between. The CDR3 length is 14 residues.

The chain employs TRBV29-1 and TRBJ2-2; unclear D gene. The germline V gene has CDR1 SQVTM and CDR2 ANQGSEA. The CDR3 runs 11 residues. Trimming took off 3 bases at V and 2 bases at J, with 1 base between the two ends. CDR3 region: CSVDNTGELFF. CDR3 coding DNA: TGCAGCGTTGATAACACCGGGGAGCTGTTTTTT.